This T cell receptor (beta chain) was identified in a study of blood T cell repertoires in COVID-19. About the study: COVID-19 samples from acute and convalescent phases originated in the United States, Italy and Spain.

V lost 6 bases, J lost 2 bases, and 10 bases lay in between. The CDR3 covers 13 residues. CDR1 is MNHEY, CDR2 SMNVEV, per germline (reference sequence). Original methodology: Estimation of nucleated cell counts relied on the amplification of reference gene primers. Measured with immunoSEQ multiplex PCR; TCRdb has only the in-frame clones, and not every one. V and J calls and clone size are copied from that table; D and trimming were computed from the DNA. The sample includes approximately 200,000 clones, 88% seen only once; the top ten take roughly 4.2%. V gene TRBV27 combines with J gene TRBJ1-2; D gene uncertain. The TCR sequence derives from a woman in her twenties or thirties with acute or convalescent COVID-19. The sequenced sample was peripheral blood. The CDR3 region is CASSYYSNYGYTF. CDR3 in DNA: TGTGCCAGCAGCTATTACAGCAACTATGGCTACACCTTC.